This TCR beta chain was found in a study of T cells expressing NK-cell markers (dated by TCRdb to 2020 to 2022). Regarding the study in general: In sorted CD3+CD56+NKG2C+, CD3+CD56+NKG2C- and CD3+CD56-NKG2C+ T-cell subsets from about 8 donors, TCR beta-chain repertoires were profiled. The study sequenced eight donors, all healthy volunteers chosen at random: three men and five women. The libraries were sequenced on Illumina HiSeq 2000/2500, MiSeq or NextSeq, producing 2 x 150 bp reads. Of the eight sequenced donors, seven were found to be HCMV-seropositive and one was found to be HCMV-seronegative. General conclusions and limits of the study: In roughly 6 donors, the dominant CD3+CD56+NKG2C+ clonotypes were found to rank among the top 10 CD8+ clonotypes and to make up 1.0-7.0% of CD8+ T cells. Those dominant clonotypes were again the most abundant among CD3+CD56-NKG2C+ cells in four donors, at about 25-65%. It remained unclear whether the expanded NKG2C-expressing T cell clones were specific for HCMV antigens.

Including the terminal cysteine and phenylalanine, the CDR3 comprises 14 residues. No DNA is given. CDR1 and CDR2, per the germline V gene (reference sequence), are MNHEY and SMNVEV. To determine HCMV serostatus, a commercial ELISA kit was used to detect HCMV-specific IgG in serum. Peripheral blood mononuclear cells were isolated from blood by Ficoll density gradient centrifugation. Worth noting for this clonotype: Its antigen specificity is not known.

Sequencing instrument: Illumina HiSeq 2000. 5'RACE template switching, by which a universal primer site and unique molecular identifiers were added, was used to make TCR beta cDNA libraries. Priming for cDNA synthesis came from the TCR beta constant segment, and two successive PCR amplification steps followed. The authors' analysis ran thus. Reads were demultiplexed and grouped by UMI with MIGEC, and clonotypes were assembled and quantified with MiTCR. To remove erroneous sequences, TCR cDNA sequences were retained only when supported by two or more reads. The tcR package was used for downstream repertoire analysis, with clonotypes matched between fractions based on CDR3 nucleotide sequence plus V segment. VDJmatch was used to annotate antigen specificity against VDJdb, with one amino acid substitution allowed in CDR3. TCRdb reprocessed the reads; each CDR3 protein sequence makes one entry, and DNA is unavailable. The V and J calls come from TCRdb's annotation, not from the publication. The sample table holds roughly 150,000 distinct CDR3 sequences. The ten largest clones capture around 20% of the sample.

The TCR comes from a man aged 18-69 years in good health. Sequences were obtained from blood T cells: a sorted CD56 or NKG2C T cell subset, CD4+ or CD8+ T cells, or bulk PBMC T cells (not recorded which). The receptor chain draws on TRBV27 and TRBJ1-6. The CDR3 sequence is CASSFGVSNSPLHF.